The present T cell receptor (beta chain) was sequenced within a study of shared clonotypes between healthy human individuals (dated by TCRdb to the early 2020s). Some background on the complete study: A couple of women and a few men aged 18 to 49 years were included in the cohort. For each donor, three plates each were used for CD4 naive and CD4 memory, two plates were used for CD8 naive, and one plate was used for CD8 memory. To estimate repertoire size and how much clonotypes are shared between individuals, the study performed deep sequencing of blood TCR repertoires from 4 to 6 healthy adults. Different laboratories and diverse techniques were used to prepare libraries and sequence TCR repertoires, to increase sequencing depth and limit assay-specific biases. Per donor, leukapheresis produced somewhere between about 0.8 and 9 billion PBMCs.

Germline trimming amounts to 5 bases on V and 5 bases on J, with 7 as the count of junction bases outside the gene matches. Taken from cysteine to phenylalanine, the CDR3 has 16 residues. Here the CDR3 DNA is all that survives: 48 bases in frame from base 1. Via the germline V gene (reference sequence), CDR1 is LNHDA and CDR2 SQIVND. Study-wide findings and limitations: Across a handful of donors, approximately 5% of naive CD4, approximately 4% of naive CD8, approximately 2.5% of memory CD4, and over 0.35% of memory CD8 clonotypes were shared. Even with the large sequencing depth, rarefaction of the sorted-subset datasets indicated that sequencing was incomplete. Larger estimated clonotype richness was generally found for naive subsets than for memory subsets. Pairwise subsampling led to the expectation that sequencing depth would affect the degree of clonotype sharing among donors. Because the study included a small number of donors, the genetic and exposure-history diversity represented was limited. Compared with non-shared clonotypes, clonotypes shared by all four sorted-subset donors had higher generation probabilities. Only blood was sampled, and tissue TCR repertoires likely differ from those in blood.

About this clone: No antigen is known for it. Per-base qualities were not stored, and no clone one base away is much larger.

Using the deep immunoSEQ assay, multiplex PCR amplified TCR CDR3 regions from genomic DNA. Extracted genomic DNA from each cell subset was spread evenly across all wells of several immunoSEQ 96-well plates, with each plate serving as a replicate. For sorted subsets, roughly 0.2 ug genomic DNA, equal to about 30,000 T cell genomes, was loaded into each replicate PCR. Purified libraries were measured with a Qubit 3.0 fluorometer, size-checked on a Bioanalyzer 2100, and measured again with the KAPA Library Quantification kit. Each immunoSEQ 96-well plate was sequenced on its own single-read 150-cycle Illumina NextSeq 550 flow cell. Concerning the study's data processing: The immunoSEQ output contained only junctional sequences without quality scores, so filtering could not match that applied to full-length reads. To assign V/J genes and CDR3, sequences were annotated using PyIR, a Python wrapper for IgBLAST v1.9, with IMGT germline references. Reads with weak V/J assignments (E-value above 1e-6), missing CDR3, stop codons, out-of-frame junctions, or ambiguous translated residues were removed. V3J clonotypes were defined as sequences sharing the same inferred V gene, J gene, and CDR3 amino acid sequence. Percentage overlap between repertoires was computed as shared unique clonotypes divided by the size of the smaller repertoire. Three approaches were used to assess repertoire richness: RTK rarefaction, the Chao1 estimator, and Recon v2.1 estimates of unobserved clonotypes. Generation probabilities were computed with OLGA for all TCRbeta clonotypes obtained by the gDNA method from a handful of donors. TCRdb limited this immuneACCESS table to in-frame rearrangements with V and J called. A share of clones is missing; checked studies link under half to unresolved V genes, and the rest is unexplained. V, J and clone size reflect that table, while D and trimming were determined from the DNA. This sample gives around 2.3 million clones in total; approximately 94% of them show up just once. Around 0.13% of the sample belongs to the ten largest clones.

Donors were healthy HIV-negative adults with no recently reported acute infections or vaccinations. Every donor was a Caucasian adult living in Nashville, Tennessee, USA. CD4+ T cells were enriched by magnetic negative selection, after which naive cells were positively selected on CD45RA and the negative fraction was taken as the memory subset. Blood was collected by leukapheresis, and PBMCs were isolated by Ficoll-Histopaque density gradient centrifugation and then cryopreserved in liquid nitrogen vapor phase. Analytical flow cytometry was used to check the purity and quantity of each magnetically sorted T cell population. Genomic DNA was isolated from each sorted fraction and quantified by UV absorbance on a Nanodrop 2000c.

The sample taken for sequencing was naive CD4+ T cells sorted from blood. Read against the paper, the sample's cell subset or site label means: CD45RA+ positively selected. The sequence derives from a man between 18 and 29 years old in good health. The V and J genes are TRBV19 and TRBJ2-3; TRBD2 lines up with 13 middle nucleotides. The CDR3 loop reads CASSSRLAGGKDTQYF. The nucleotide sequence is TGTGCCAGTAGTTCAAGACTAGCGGGAGGAAAAGATACGCAGTATTTT.